The clone carrying this TCR beta chain was found once. Antigen specificity is unknown. The germline V gene has CDR1 SGDLS and CDR2 YYNGEE. Deletions cut 3 bases from V and 0 bases from J, with 13 bases between. The CDR3 is 16 residues long. This sample is part of a study of PD-1 blockade in classical Hodgkin lymphoma. Study-level information: Patients were given intravenous nivolumab, 3 mg/kg, every 2 weeks. Notes on the study in general: While CD8+ TCR diversity did not rise significantly by C4D1, CD4+ TCR diversity did.

The protocol was immunoSEQ multiplex PCR, while the TCRdb copy is restricted to in-frame clones and leaves out a portion. The sample contains approximately 70,000 clones, 85% to 95% of which appear only once. Every single patient, without exception, relapsed after autologous stem cell transplantation, and brentuximab vedotin exposure varied. Complete response, partial response or progressive disease were the best responses. This TCR was sampled from a human donor with classical Hodgkin lymphoma. Sequencing was performed on peripheral blood mononuclear cells (PBMCs), taken at baseline. This chain uses TRBV9 with TRBJ2-4; D is possibly TRBD1 (6 bases). DNA of the CDR3: TGTGCCAGCAGCGAGGGGGACACACTAGCCAAAAACATTCAGTACTTC. Translating it yields CASSEGDTLAKNIQYF.